The rows below give T cell receptor beta chains drawn from one sample of a study of resident and recirculating memory T cells in vitiligo. Sequencing used immunoSEQ multiplex PCR; TCRdb keeps in-frame clones, though not all of them. Of tens of thousands of clones in the sample, approximately 90% were seen once. Sequencing used blood. These receptors were obtained from a male donor with vitiligo. The CDR3 runs from the conserved cysteine through the conserved F or W. The D gene is left open where the match is weak. Clone size appears in some rows only: once, few, many, or a class for an expanded clone.

V gene,clone size,D gene,J gene,CDR3 DNA,CDR3 protein
TRBV7-8,-,-,TRBJ2-2,TGTGCCAGCGGGTCAGGGCAAGTCGGGGAGCTGTTTTTT,CASGSGQVGELFF
TRBV6-5,-,-,TRBJ1-3,TGTGCCAGCAGTTACGATCCAGGTCAGGGAAACACCATATATTTT,CASSYDPGQGNTIYF
TRBV18,-,-,TRBJ2-2,TGTGCCAGCTCACGACGGACTAAAACGACCCGGGGCGCGAACACCGGGGAGCTGTTTTTT,CASSRRTKTTRGANTGELFF
TRBV28,-,-,TRBJ2-7,TGTGCCAGCAGTCCCAGACAGGTCGTCTCCTACGAGCAGTACTTC,CASSPRQVVSYEQYF
TRBV18,-,-,TRBJ2-1,TGTGCCAGCTCACCAGGAGAGCTATACAATGAGCAGTTCTTC,CASSPGELYNEQFF
TRBV27,-,-,TRBJ1-6,TGTGCCAGCAGTCCGCGGCCTAATTCACCCCTCCACTTT,CASSPRPNSPLHF
TRBV10-3,-,-,TRBJ1-2,TGTGCCATCAGCTCCGGGGCAGGGGATGGCTACACCTTC,CAISSGAGDGYTF
TRBV19,-,TRBD1,TRBJ2-1,TGTGCCACCCGACAGGGAGTCTCCAATGAGCAGTTCTTC,CATRQGVSNEQFF
TRBV7-8,-,-,TRBJ1-2,TGTGCCAGCAGCACCTGGACAGACCCAGCTAACTATGGCTACACCTTC,CASSTWTDPANYGYTF
TRBV2,-,-,TRBJ2-6,TGTGCCAGCAGTGGGCAGGGGTACATCTCTGGGGCCAACGTCCTGACTTTC,CASSGQGYISGANVLTF
TRBV7-2,-,-,TRBJ2-3,TGTGCCAGCAGCGCAGAGGGAAGCACAGATACGCAGTATTTT,CASSAEGSTDTQYF
TRBV9,once,TRBD1,TRBJ1-2,TGTGCCAGCAGCGCCCCGGGACAGGGAGGCGATGGCTACACCTTC,CASSAPGQGGDGYTF
TRBV7-2,-,-,TRBJ1-1,TGTGCCAGCAGCCCTCTAGACCGAGGTGCTGAAGCTTTCTTT,CASSPLDRGAEAFF
TRBV7-2,-,TRBD2,TRBJ2-7,TGTGCCAGCAGCTTAGCTTGGCGGGGGGGTTTTTCCCCCAGGGCCGAGCAGTACTTC,CASSLAWRGGFSPRAEQYF
TRBV28,-,-,TRBJ1-4,TGTGCCAGCAGTTCTGCCTCCAGGGCGCAGGAGGAAAAACTGTTTTTT,CASSSASRAQEEKLFF
TRBV19,-,TRBD1,TRBJ2-7,TGTGCCAGTAGTATTAGTGCAGGGGGCGACGAGCAGTACTTC,CASSISAGGDEQYF
TRBV12-5,once,-,TRBJ2-1,TGTGCTAGCGCTTGGCAGGGTTTCAATGAGCAGTTCTTC,CASAWQGFNEQFF
TRBV27,-,-,TRBJ2-7,TGTGCCAGCGGCCCGACAGTCTCTACCTACGAGCAGTACTTC,CASGPTVSTYEQYF